Following are 21 T cell receptor beta chains from one sample sequenced in a study of OX40 agonist ivuxolimab in advanced cancers. The protocol used for the library was the immunoSEQ multiplex PCR assay. TCRdb retrieved this table from immuneACCESS and kept in-frame rearrangements only. Not all clones are present; in checked studies, unresolved V genes account for under half, and no reason is known for the remainder. The sample data list 70,000 to 85,000 clones, and around nine tenths of these were observed just once. Approximately 6% of the sample comes from the top ten. This material consisted of CD4+ or CD8+ T cells sorted from blood, taken in a trial of the OX40 agonist ivuxolimab. All receptors come from an adult with an advanced solid tumor such as melanoma, head and neck, liver or kidney cancer.

The chain combines TRBV9 with TRBJ1-2, with D perhaps matching TRBD1 (5 bases). The germline V gene encodes CDR1 SGDLS and CDR2 YYNGEE. Trimming shortened V by 0 bases and J by 6 bases, and 6 bases separated the two germline ends. The CDR3 contains 12 residues. CDR3 nucleotide sequence: TGTGCCAGCAGCGTAGGACAGCATGGCTACACCTTC. Translated: CASSVGQHGYTF.

The chain combines TRBV7-3 with TRBJ2-2; D gene unclear. The CDR3 is 15 amino acids. Germline V gives CDR1 SGHTA, CDR2 FQGTGA. The V gene lost 1 base and the J gene lost 6 bases, with 12 bases spanning the gap. CDR3 sequence reads: CASSLISDRAGELFF. In nucleotides, the CDR3 is TGTGCCAGCAGCTTAATTTCCGATCGTGCCGGGGAGCTGTTTTTT. The full variable domain, completed using reference TRBV7-3 and TRBJ2-2, is GAGVSQTPSNKVTEKGKYVELRCDPISGHTALYWYRQSLGQGPEFLIYFQGTGAADDSGLPNDRFFAVRPEGSVSTLKIQRTERGDSAVYLCASSLISDRAGELFFGEGSRLTVL.

The chain links TRBV27 to TRBJ2-7, with D uncertain. This CDR3 region has 13 residues. CDR1 and CDR2 from the germline V gene are MNHEY and SMNVEV (reference sequence). With 4 bases removed from V and 6 bases from J, the gap between germline ends came to 13 bases. The CDR3 DNA is TGTGCCAGCAGTTGGTTCGCGGAAGGCGAGCAGTACTTC. It codes for CASSWFAEGEQYF.

This chain links TRBV7-9 with TRBJ2-7; the D call may be TRBD1 or TRBD2 (5 bases each). The CDR3 has 16 amino acids. Germline V gives CDR1 SEHNR, CDR2 FQNEAQ (reference sequence). Trimming removed 5 bases at V and 0 bases at J, with 17 bases between. Here the CDR3 DNA reads TGTGCCAGCAGCCCCCTGGTGGGGGAGAGCTCCTACGAGCAGTACTTC. It yields the protein CASSPLVGESSYEQYF. Full variable domain (missing parts from reference TRBV7-9 and TRBJ2-7): DTGVSQNPRHKITKRGQNVTFRCDPISEHNRLYWYRQTLGQGPEFLTYFQNEAQLEKSRLLSDRFSAERPKGSFSTLEIQRTEQGDSAMYLCASSPLVGESSYEQYFGPGTRLTVT.

The chain recombines TRBV12-5 with TRBJ2-7, with 8 bases identical to TRBD1. Trimming at V came to 3 bases and at J to 3 bases, leaving 1 base not matched to a gene. The CDR3 is 13 residues long. Germline-derived CDR1 and CDR2 are LGHNT and FRNRAP. The CDR3 protein is CASGFDRGYEQYF. As DNA, the CDR3 is TGTGCTAGTGGTTTTGACAGGGGCTACGAGCAGTACTTC.

The chain uses TRBV21-1 and TRBJ1-6. TRBV21-1 is a pseudogene locus. The CDR3 is made up of 13 amino acids. CDR3 nucleotide sequence: TGTGCCAGCAGGATTCGTTGGGGTTCACCCCTCCACTTT. This gives the protein CASRIRWGSPLHF.

The rearrangement joins TRBV7-6 to TRBJ2-1, with 8 nucleotides matching TRBD2. The germline gives CDR1 SGHVS, CDR2 FNYEAQ. V lost 7 bases and J lost 0; bases outside the gene matches: 14. The CDR3 runs 18 residues. The CDR3 nucleotides read TGTGCCAGCAACCCCGAGGGTCAGCGGGGGAGCTCCTACAATGAGCAGTTCTTC. Encoded protein: CASNPEGQRGSSYNEQFF.

CDR3 sequence: CASSLSSGQETQYF. The DNA for the CDR3 is TGTGCCAGCAGCTTATCAAGCGGCCAAGAGACCCAGTACTTC. The J gene is TRBJ2-5, the V gene TRBV7-9; tentative D call: TRBD2 (5 bases). The germline V and J ends were trimmed by 2 bases and 1 base, with 8 bases remaining between them. Per germline, CDR1 SEHNR and CDR2 FQNEAQ (reference sequence). This CDR3 region has 14 residues.

This rearrangement joins TRBV7-6 to TRBJ2-5, with 10 bases matching TRBD2. V was pared by 0 bases and J by 2 bases, with 9 bases of the junction left unmatched. CDR1 is SGHVS and CDR2 is FNYEAQ in the germline V gene. There are 18 residues in the CDR3. CDR3 in amino acids: CASSLALLAGGPQETQYF. In nucleotides, the CDR3 is TGTGCCAGCAGCTTAGCGCTATTAGCGGGGGGCCCACAAGAGACCCAGTACTTC. The full variable domain, with the rest looked up from reference TRBV7-6 and TRBJ2-5, is GAGVSQSPRYKVTKRGQDVALRCDPISGHVSLYWYRQALGQGPEFLTYFNYEAQQDKSGLPNDRFSAERPEGSISTLTIQRTEQRDSAMYRCASSLALLAGGPQETQYFGPGTRLLVL.

This clone was observed once. This chain links TRBV5-6 with TRBJ2-7; TRBD1 matches at 9 bases. Germline CDR1 reads SGHDT; CDR2 reads YYEEEE. This CDR3 comprises 19 residues. The V gene end was trimmed by 3 bases and the J gene end by 0 bases; junction bases not matched to a gene: 16. The CDR3 DNA is TGTGCCAGCAGCTCTGGGGGACAGGGAGCTCCCTGGGCCTCCTACGAGCAGTACTTC. Amino acids: CASSSGGQGAPWASYEQYF.

The chain couples TRBV11-1 to TRBJ2-3; D unclear. The CDR3 consists of 16 residues. V lost 1 base and J 6 bases, leaving 17 bases between the germline ends. Germline V CDR1 and CDR2: SGHAT, FQDESV (reference sequence). The CDR3 loop reads CASSLEQLNLGDTQYF. The CDR3 nucleotides are TGTGCCAGCAGCTTAGAACAGCTTAACTTGGGGGATACGCAGTATTTT.

The V call is TRBV28, the J call TRBJ1-5; D is possibly TRBD1 (6 bases). V was cut by 2 bases and J by 5 bases, with 10 bases left in between. The CDR3 is 14 residues long. Germline CDR1 reads MDHEN; CDR2 reads SYDVKM. The CDR3 DNA reads TGTGCCAGCAGTTTAGGGCAGGGGCATCAGCCCCAGCATTTT. This gives the protein CASSLGQGHQPQHF.

A single count supports this clone. This chain uses TRBV7-9 with TRBJ1-5; D unresolved. Trimming pared 2 bases from V and 0 bases from J, leaving 8 bases between. Germline values: CDR1 SEHNR, CDR2 FQNEAQ (reference sequence). This CDR3 contains 15 residues. The CDR3 region has the DNA TGTGCCAGCAGCTTATTCACGGGTAGCAATCAGCCCCAGCATTTT. This codes for CASSLFTGSNQPQHF. Complete variable domain (other parts from reference TRBV7-9 and TRBJ1-5): DTGVSQNPRHKITKRGQNVTFRCDPISEHNRLYWYRQTLGQGPEFLTYFQNEAQLEKSRLLSDRFSAERPKGSFSTLEIQRTEQGDSAMYLCASSLFTGSNQPQHFGDGTRLSIL.

The gene calls are TRBV28 and TRBJ1-6, with D unresolved. Deletions cut 5 bases from V and 0 bases from J, with 11 bases between. The CDR3 is 16 residues long. Germline CDR1 reads MDHEN; CDR2 reads SYDVKM. This CDR3 reads CASSPSRSSYNSPLHF. Written as DNA, the CDR3 is TGTGCCAGCAGTCCTTCAAGGAGCTCCTATAATTCACCCCTCCACTTT.

V usage is TRBV7-9 and J usage is TRBJ1-2, with TRBD1 as a possible D gene (5 bases). This CDR3 contains 18 residues. V was pared by 4 bases and J by 8 bases, with 29 bases between. CDR1 SEHNR and CDR2 FQNEAQ come from the germline V gene (reference sequence). The CDR3 region has the DNA TGTGCCAGCAGCTCCCCTCGGCCGGGGGGAAACAAGGATGACGGCTACACCTTC. Residues: CASSSPRPGGNKDDGYTF.

The chain carries TRBV7-2 and TRBJ2-1; D not resolved. CDR3 length: 14 amino acids. Trimming stripped 1 base from V and 4 bases from J, with 8 bases between. CDR1 and CDR2 (germline): SGHTA, FQGNSA. The CDR3 loop reads CASSLEGLYNEQFF. CDR3 bases: TGTGCCAGCAGCTTAGAGGGCCTATACAATGAGCAGTTCTTC.

The chain combines TRBV19 with TRBJ1-1, with D perhaps matching TRBD1 (5 bases). The V end lost 7 bases, the J end lost 1 base, and 7 bases lay between the germline ends. CDR3 length: 12 amino acids. Per germline, CDR1 LNHDA and CDR2 SQIVND (reference sequence). CDR3 residues: CASKRGNTEAFF. The DNA of the CDR3 is TGTGCCAGTAAAAGGGGGAACACTGAAGCTTTCTTT.

The CDR3 here is CASSSGPYLYEQYF. CDR3 sequence (DNA): TGTGCCAGCAGCTCGGGACCCTACCTCTACGAGCAGTACTTC. The chain has TRBV7-9 and TRBJ2-7; D tentatively reads TRBD1 or TRBD2 (5 bases each). Germline values: CDR1 SEHNR, CDR2 FQNEAQ (reference sequence). The CDR3 spans 14 residues. Trimming took off 4 bases at V and 3 bases at J, with 13 bases between the two ends.

This clone appeared a single time. J is TRBJ2-3 and V is TRBV7-3; TRBD2 agrees at 7 bases. Trimming cost V 1 base and J 0 bases; bases outside gene matches: 4. The CDR3 runs 16 residues. Germline V gene lookup returns CDR1 SGHTA and CDR2 FQGTGA. CDR3 sequence (DNA): TGTGCCAGCAGCTTAAGTTGGACTAGAAGCACAGATACGCAGTATTTT. Translated, it gives CASSLSWTRSTDTQYF.

This chain joins TRBV28 and TRBJ2-7; a weak D match, TRBD1 (5 bases). Germline-derived CDR1 and CDR2 are MDHEN and SYDVKM. The CDR3 spans 13 residues. The germline V and J ends were trimmed by 1 base and 6 bases, with 10 bases remaining between them. The CDR3, as DNA: TGTGCCAGCAGTTTATTCCCGCAGGGCGAGCAGTACTTC. Residues: CASSLFPQGEQYF.

The chain is built from TRBV19 and TRBJ2-2, with D hard to call. Germline V gene lookup returns CDR1 LNHDA and CDR2 SQIVND (reference sequence). The CDR3 consists of 15 residues. V was clipped by 3 bases and J by 6 bases, with 14 bases between them. In DNA form, the CDR3 reads TGTGCCAGTAGTATGTTGGTAGAATGGGCCGGGGAGCTGTTTTTT. Translating gives CASSMLVEWAGELFF.